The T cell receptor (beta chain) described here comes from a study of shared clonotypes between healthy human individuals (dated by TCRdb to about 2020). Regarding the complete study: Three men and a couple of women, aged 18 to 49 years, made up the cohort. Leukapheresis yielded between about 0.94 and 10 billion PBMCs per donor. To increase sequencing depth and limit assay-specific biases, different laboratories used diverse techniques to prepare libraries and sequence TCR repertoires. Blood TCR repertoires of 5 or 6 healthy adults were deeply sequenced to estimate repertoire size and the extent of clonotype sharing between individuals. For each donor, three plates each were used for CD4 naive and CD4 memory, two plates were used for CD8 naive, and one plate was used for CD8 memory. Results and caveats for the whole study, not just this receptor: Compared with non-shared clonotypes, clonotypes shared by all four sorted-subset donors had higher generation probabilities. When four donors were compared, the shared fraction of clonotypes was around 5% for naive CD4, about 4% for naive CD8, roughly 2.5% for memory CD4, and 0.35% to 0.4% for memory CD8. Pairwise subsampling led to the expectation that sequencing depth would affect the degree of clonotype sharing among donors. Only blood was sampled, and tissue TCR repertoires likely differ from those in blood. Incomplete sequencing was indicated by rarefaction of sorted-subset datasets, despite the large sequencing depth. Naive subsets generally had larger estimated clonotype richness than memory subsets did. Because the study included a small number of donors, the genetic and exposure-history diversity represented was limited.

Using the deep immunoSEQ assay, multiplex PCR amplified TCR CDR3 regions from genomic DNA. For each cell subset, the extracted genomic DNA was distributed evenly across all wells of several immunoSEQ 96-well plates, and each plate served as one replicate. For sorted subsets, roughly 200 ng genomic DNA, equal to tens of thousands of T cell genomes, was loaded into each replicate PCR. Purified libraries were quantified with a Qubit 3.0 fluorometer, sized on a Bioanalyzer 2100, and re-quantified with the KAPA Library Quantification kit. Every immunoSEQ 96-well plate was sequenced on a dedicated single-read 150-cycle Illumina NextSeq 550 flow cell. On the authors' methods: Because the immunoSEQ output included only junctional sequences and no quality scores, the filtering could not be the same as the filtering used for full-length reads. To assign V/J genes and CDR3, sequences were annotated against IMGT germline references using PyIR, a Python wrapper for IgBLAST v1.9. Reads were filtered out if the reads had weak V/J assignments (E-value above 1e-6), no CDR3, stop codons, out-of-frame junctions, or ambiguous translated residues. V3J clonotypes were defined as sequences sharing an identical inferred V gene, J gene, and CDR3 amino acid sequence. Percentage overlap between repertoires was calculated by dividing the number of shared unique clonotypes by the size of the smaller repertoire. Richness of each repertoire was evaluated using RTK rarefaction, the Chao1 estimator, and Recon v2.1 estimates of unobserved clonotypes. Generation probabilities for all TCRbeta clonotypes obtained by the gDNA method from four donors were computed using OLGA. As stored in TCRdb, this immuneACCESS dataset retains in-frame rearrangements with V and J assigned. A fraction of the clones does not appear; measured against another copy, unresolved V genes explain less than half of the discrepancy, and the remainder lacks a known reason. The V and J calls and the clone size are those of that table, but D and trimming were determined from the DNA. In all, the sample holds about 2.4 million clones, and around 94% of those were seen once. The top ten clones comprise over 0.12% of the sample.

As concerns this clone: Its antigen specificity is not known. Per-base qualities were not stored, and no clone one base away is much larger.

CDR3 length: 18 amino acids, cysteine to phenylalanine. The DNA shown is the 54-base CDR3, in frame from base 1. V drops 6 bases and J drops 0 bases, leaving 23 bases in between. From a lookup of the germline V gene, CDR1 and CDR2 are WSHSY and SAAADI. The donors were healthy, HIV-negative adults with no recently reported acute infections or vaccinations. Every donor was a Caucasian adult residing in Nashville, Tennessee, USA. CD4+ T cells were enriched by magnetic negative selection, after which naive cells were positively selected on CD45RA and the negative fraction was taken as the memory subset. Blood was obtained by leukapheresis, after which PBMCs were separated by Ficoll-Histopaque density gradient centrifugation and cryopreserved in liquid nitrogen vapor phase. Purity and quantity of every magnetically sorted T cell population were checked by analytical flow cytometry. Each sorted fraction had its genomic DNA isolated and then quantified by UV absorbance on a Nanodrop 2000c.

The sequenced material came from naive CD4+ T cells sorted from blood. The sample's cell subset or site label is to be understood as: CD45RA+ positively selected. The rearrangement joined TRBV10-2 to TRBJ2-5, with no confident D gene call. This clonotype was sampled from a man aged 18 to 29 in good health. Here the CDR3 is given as CASSPFPTKRSDQETQYF. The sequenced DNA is TGCGCCAGCAGCCCCTTCCCCACTAAGCGATCAGACCAAGAGACCCAGTACTTC.